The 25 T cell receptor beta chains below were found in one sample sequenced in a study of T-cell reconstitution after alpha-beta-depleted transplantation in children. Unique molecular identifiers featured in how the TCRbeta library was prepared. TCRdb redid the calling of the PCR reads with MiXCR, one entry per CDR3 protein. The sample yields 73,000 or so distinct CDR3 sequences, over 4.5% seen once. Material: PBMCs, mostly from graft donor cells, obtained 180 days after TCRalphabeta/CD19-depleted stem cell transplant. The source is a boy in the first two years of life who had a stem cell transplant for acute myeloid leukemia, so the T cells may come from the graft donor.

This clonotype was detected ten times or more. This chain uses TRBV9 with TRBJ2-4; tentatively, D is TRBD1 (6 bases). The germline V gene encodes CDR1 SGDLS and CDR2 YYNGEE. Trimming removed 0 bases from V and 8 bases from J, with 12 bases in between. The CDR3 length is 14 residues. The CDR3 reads CASSVDRGSHIQYF. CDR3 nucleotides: TGTGCCAGCAGCGTAGATAGGGGGAGTCACATTCAGTACTTC.

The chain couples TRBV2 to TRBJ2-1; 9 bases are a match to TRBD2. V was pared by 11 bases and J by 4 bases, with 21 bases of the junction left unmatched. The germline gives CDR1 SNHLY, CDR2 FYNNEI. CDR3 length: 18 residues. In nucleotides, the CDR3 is TGTGCCTTCAGTTTTGGAGCCAGCGGGGGGACACAATACAATGAGCAGTTCTTC. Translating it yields CAFSFGASGGTQYNEQFF.

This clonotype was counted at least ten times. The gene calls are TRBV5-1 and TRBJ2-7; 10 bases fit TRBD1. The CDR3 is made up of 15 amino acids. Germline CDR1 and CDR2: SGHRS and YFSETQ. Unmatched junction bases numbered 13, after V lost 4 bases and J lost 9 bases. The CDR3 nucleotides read TGCGCCAGCAGCCCGGGGGACAGGGGATTGAGAGTGCAGTACGTC. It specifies CASSPGDRGLRVQYV.

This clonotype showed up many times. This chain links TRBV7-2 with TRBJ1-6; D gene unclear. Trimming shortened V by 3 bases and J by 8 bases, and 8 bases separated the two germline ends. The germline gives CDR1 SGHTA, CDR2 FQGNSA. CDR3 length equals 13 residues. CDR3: CASSFRTDSPLHF. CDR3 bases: TGTGCCAGCAGCTTCCGGACGGATTCACCCCTCCACTTT.

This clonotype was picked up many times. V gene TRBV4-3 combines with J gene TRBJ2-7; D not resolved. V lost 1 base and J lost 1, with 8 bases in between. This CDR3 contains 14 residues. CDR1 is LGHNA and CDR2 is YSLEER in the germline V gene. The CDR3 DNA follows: TGCGCCAGCAGCCAAGGAGTCCTTTCCTACGAGCAGTACTTC. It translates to CASSQGVLSYEQYF.

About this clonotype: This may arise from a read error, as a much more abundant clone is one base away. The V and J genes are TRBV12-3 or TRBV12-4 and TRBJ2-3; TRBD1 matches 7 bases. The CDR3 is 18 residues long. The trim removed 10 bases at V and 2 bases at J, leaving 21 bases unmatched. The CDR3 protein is CAISPVTGAGGLTDTQYF. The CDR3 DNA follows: TGTGCCATCAGCCCAGTCACAGGGGCGGGCGGTCTCACAGATACGCAGTATTTT.

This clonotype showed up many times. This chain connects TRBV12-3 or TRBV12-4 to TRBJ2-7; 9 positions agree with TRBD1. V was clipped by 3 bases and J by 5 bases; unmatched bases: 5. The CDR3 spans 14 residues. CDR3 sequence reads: CASSLSDRGNEQYV. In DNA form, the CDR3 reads TGTGCCAGCAGTTTGTCGGACAGGGGTAACGAGCAGTACGTC.

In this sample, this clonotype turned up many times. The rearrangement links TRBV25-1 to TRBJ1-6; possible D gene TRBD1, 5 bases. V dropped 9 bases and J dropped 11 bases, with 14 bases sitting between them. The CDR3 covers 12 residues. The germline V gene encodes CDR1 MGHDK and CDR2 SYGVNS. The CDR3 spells CASRDGWAPLHF. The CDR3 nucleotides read TGTGCCAGTCGGGACGGCTGGGCACCCCTCCACTTT.

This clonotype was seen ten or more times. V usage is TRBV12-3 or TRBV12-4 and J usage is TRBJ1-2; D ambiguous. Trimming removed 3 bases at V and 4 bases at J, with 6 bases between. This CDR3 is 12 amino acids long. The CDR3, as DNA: TGTGCCAGCAGTTTTGAGGGCTATGGCTACACCTTC. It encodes CASSFEGYGYTF.

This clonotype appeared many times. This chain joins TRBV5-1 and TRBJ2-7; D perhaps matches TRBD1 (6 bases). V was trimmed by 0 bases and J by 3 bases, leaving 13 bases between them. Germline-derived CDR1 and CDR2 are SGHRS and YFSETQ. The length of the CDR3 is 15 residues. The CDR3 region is CASSLAGTQLYEQYF. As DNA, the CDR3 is TGCGCCAGCAGCTTGGCCGGGACACAGCTCTACGAGCAGTACTTC.

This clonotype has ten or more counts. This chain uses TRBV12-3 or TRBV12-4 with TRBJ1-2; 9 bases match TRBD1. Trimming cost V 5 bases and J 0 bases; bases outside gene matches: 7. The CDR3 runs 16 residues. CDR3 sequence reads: CASSPGQGHSNYGYTF. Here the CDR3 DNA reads TGTGCCAGCAGTCCGGGACAGGGACACTCTAACTATGGCTACACCTTC.

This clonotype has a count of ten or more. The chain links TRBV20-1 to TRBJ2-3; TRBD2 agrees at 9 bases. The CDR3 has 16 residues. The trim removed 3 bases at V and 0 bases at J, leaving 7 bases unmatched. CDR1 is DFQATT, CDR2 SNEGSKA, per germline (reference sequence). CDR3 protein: CSASIPAGGSTDTQYF. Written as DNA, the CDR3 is TGCAGTGCTAGCATTCCAGCGGGGGGTAGCACAGATACGCAGTATTTT.

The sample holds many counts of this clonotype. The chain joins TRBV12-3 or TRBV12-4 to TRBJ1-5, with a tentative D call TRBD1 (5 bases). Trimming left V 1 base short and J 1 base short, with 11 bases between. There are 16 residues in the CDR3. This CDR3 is CASSLGAGGSNQPQHF. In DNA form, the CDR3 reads TGTGCCAGCAGTTTAGGGGCGGGGGGGAGCAATCAGCCCCAGCATTTT.

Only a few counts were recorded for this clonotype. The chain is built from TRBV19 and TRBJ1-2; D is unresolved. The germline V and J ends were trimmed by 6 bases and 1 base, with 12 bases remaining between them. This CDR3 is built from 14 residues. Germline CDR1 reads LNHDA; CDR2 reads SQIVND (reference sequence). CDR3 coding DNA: TGTGCCAGTAGGACGGGATGGGGTAACTATGGCTACACCTTC. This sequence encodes CASRTGWGNYGYTF.

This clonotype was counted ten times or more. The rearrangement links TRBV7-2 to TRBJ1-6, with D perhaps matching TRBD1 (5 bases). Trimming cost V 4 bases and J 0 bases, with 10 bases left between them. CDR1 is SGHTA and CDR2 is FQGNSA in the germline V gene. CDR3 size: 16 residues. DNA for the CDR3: TGTGCCAGCAGCTGGGCAGGGAGCTCCTATAATTCACCCCTCCACTTT. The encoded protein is CASSWAGSSYNSPLHF.

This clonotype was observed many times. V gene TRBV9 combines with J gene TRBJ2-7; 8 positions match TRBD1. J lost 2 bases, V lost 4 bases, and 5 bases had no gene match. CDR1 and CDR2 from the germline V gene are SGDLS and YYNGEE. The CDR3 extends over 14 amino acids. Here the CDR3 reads CASSPDRAPYEQYF. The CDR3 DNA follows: TGTGCCAGCAGCCCGGACAGGGCCCCCTACGAGCAGTACTTC.

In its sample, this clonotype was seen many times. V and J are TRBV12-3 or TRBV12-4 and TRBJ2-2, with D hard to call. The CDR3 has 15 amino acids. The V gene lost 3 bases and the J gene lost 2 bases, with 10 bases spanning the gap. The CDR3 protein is CASSFRTANTGELFF. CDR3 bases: TGTGCCAGCAGTTTTCGGACGGCAAACACCGGGGAGCTGTTTTTT.

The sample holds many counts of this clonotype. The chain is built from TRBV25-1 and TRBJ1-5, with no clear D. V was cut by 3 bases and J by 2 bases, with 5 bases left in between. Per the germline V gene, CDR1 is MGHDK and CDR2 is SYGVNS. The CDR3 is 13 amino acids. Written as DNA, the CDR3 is TGTGCCAGCAGTGAGGACGGCAATCAGCCCCAGCATTTT. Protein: CASSEDGNQPQHF.

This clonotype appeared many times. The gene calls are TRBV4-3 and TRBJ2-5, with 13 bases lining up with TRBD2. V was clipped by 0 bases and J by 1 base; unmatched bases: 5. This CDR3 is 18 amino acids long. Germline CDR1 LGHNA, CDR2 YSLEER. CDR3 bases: TGCGCCAGCAGCCAAGACCTGACTAGCGGGGGGCTCCAAGAGACCCAGTACTTC. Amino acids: CASSQDLTSGGLQETQYF.

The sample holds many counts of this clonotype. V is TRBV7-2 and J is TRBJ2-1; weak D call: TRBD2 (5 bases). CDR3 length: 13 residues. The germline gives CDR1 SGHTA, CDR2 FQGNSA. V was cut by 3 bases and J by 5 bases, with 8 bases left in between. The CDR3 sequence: CASSFLRDNEQFF. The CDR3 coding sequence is TGTGCCAGCAGCTTCCTGAGGGACAATGAGCAGTTCTTC.

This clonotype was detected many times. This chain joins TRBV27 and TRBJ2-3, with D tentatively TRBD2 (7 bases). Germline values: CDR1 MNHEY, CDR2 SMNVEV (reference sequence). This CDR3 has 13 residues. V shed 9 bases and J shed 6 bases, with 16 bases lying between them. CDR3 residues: CASTEGGGDTQYF. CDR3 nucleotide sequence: TGTGCCAGTACCGAGGGGGGAGGGGATACGCAGTATTTT.

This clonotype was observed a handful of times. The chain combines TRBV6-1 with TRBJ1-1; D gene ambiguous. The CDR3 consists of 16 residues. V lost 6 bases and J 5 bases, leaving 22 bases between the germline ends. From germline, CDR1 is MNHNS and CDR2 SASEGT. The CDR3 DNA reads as TGTGCCAGCAGGATGGGAGCTTGGGTGGGAGAAACTGAAGCTTTCTTT. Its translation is CASRMGAWVGETEAFF.

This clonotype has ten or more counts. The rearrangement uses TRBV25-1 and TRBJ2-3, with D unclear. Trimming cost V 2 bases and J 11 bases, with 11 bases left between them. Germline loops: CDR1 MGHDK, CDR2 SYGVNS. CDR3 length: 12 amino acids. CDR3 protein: CASSEMRREQYF. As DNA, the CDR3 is TGTGCCAGCAGTGAAATGAGAAGGGAGCAGTATTTT.

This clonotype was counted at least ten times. CDR3 DNA sequence: TGTGCCAGGACAGGGCCTTCATACAATGAGCAGTTCTTC. This gives the protein CARTGPSYNEQFF. The chain has TRBV2 and TRBJ2-1; 7 bases fit TRBD1. The junction had 6 bases not matched to a gene; V was cut back by 9 bases and J by 4 bases. The length of the CDR3 is 13 residues. Looked up from germline, CDR1 is SNHLY and CDR2 is FYNNEI.

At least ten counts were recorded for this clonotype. CDR3 amino acids: CASSQEQQGYYEQYF. The CDR3 bases are TGTGCCAGCAGCCAAGAGCAACAGGGATACTACGAGCAGTACTTC. The gene calls are TRBV14 and TRBJ2-7; maybe TRBD1 (6 bases). There are 15 residues in the CDR3. Trimming pared 0 bases from V and 3 bases from J, leaving 12 bases between. The V gene's germline CDR1 is SGHDN and CDR2 FVKESK.